The rows below give T cell receptor beta chains drawn from one sample of a study of human T cells and chemical hapten exposure. MiXCR was run by TCRdb on the RACE reads, yielding one entry per CDR3 protein. The table includes about 77,000 distinct CDR3 sequences, around 9.4% detected once. Sequencing was done on a sample of whole blood. The receptor set was obtained from a female donor in good health. Some clones in this sample may be carry-over from other donors' samples. Each CDR3 is given without its conserved first and last residue. D genes are given only for firm matches. Clone sizes are given selectively: once, few, many, or a class where the clone is expanded.

cdr3_aa: ASSLLRGGALEQY
clone_size: few
d_call: TRBD2
v_call: TRBV7-2
j_call: TRBJ2-7

cdr3_aa: ASSARNLEAF
clone_size: -
d_call: -
v_call: TRBV5-4
j_call: TRBJ1-1

cdr3_aa: ASRRSGVQSDLRETQY
clone_size: many
d_call: -
v_call: TRBV12-3/TRBV12-4
j_call: TRBJ2-5

cdr3_aa: ASSGGLINSPLH
clone_size: many
d_call: -
v_call: TRBV6-5
j_call: TRBJ1-6

cdr3_aa: ASSFRAGALADTQY
clone_size: -
d_call: -
v_call: TRBV12-3/TRBV12-4
j_call: TRBJ2-3

cdr3_aa: ASSGGEDIYNEQF
clone_size: -
d_call: -
v_call: TRBV19
j_call: TRBJ2-1

cdr3_aa: ASSLLGGADTQY
clone_size: -
d_call: TRBD1
v_call: TRBV4-3
j_call: TRBJ2-3

cdr3_aa: ASSLGRGAYEQY
clone_size: few
d_call: -
v_call: TRBV12-3/TRBV12-4
j_call: TRBJ2-7

cdr3_aa: ASSFRGGGNNEQF
clone_size: few
d_call: -
v_call: TRBV5-1
j_call: TRBJ2-1

cdr3_aa: ASSPSGTSVYNEQF
clone_size: -
d_call: TRBD2
v_call: TRBV11-1
j_call: TRBJ2-1

cdr3_aa: ASSHGQGSSGANVLT
clone_size: many
d_call: TRBD1
v_call: TRBV7-3
j_call: TRBJ2-6

cdr3_aa: ASSQGNGGVHYGYT
clone_size: many
d_call: -
v_call: TRBV4-3
j_call: TRBJ1-2

cdr3_aa: ASKDRGAPYEQY
clone_size: -
d_call: -
v_call: TRBV19
j_call: TRBJ2-7

cdr3_aa: ASSQDGGSGGARETQY
clone_size: many
d_call: TRBD2
v_call: TRBV3-1
j_call: TRBJ2-5

cdr3_aa: ASRFGTGNSPLH
clone_size: few
d_call: TRBD1
v_call: TRBV5-4
j_call: TRBJ1-6

cdr3_aa: ASSLSGEVAEAF
clone_size: many
d_call: -
v_call: TRBV5-1
j_call: TRBJ1-1

cdr3_aa: VANLRNTEAF
clone_size: -
d_call: -
v_call: TRBV20-1
j_call: TRBJ1-1

cdr3_aa: ASSQWRHGGANYEQY
clone_size: many
d_call: TRBD2
v_call: TRBV6-4
j_call: TRBJ2-7

cdr3_aa: SAVRTNTEAF
clone_size: -
d_call: -
v_call: TRBV20-1
j_call: TRBJ1-1

cdr3_aa: ASSQLMRNTEAF
clone_size: few
d_call: -
v_call: TRBV14
j_call: TRBJ1-1

cdr3_aa: ASSSWVSNTEAF
clone_size: -
d_call: -
v_call: TRBV27
j_call: TRBJ1-1

cdr3_aa: ASSVVAGGSSPLH
clone_size: many
d_call: -
v_call: TRBV9
j_call: TRBJ1-6

cdr3_aa: ASRGQEGYNSPLH
clone_size: many
d_call: TRBD1
v_call: TRBV11-3
j_call: TRBJ1-6

cdr3_aa: ASSPRPPLTNYGYT
clone_size: few
d_call: -
v_call: TRBV6-2/TRBV6-3
j_call: TRBJ1-2

cdr3_aa: ASSESWVGETQY
clone_size: few
d_call: -
v_call: TRBV6-1
j_call: TRBJ2-5

cdr3_aa: ASSELGSWAPETQY
clone_size: few
d_call: -
v_call: TRBV25-1
j_call: TRBJ2-5

cdr3_aa: ASSPIGNQPQH
clone_size: many
d_call: -
v_call: TRBV6-1
j_call: TRBJ1-5

cdr3_aa: ASSLGGGAQY
clone_size: few
d_call: TRBD2
v_call: TRBV6-2/TRBV6-3
j_call: TRBJ2-5

cdr3_aa: ASARDSSYEQY
clone_size: -
d_call: TRBD1
v_call: TRBV6-5
j_call: TRBJ2-7

cdr3_aa: ASSASASTDTQY
clone_size: many
d_call: -
v_call: TRBV4-2
j_call: TRBJ2-3

cdr3_aa: SAGTDPPGYT
clone_size: -
d_call: TRBD1
v_call: TRBV29-1
j_call: TRBJ1-2

cdr3_aa: SARDIKGSKNIQY
clone_size: many
d_call: -
v_call: TRBV20-1
j_call: TRBJ2-4

cdr3_aa: VSSLWGYVQPQH
clone_size: once
d_call: -
v_call: TRBV7-2
j_call: TRBJ1-5

cdr3_aa: ASSLAYRFDTQY
clone_size: many
d_call: -
v_call: TRBV12-3/TRBV12-4
j_call: TRBJ2-3

cdr3_aa: SARDGPDTQY
clone_size: many
d_call: -
v_call: TRBV20-1
j_call: TRBJ2-3

cdr3_aa: ASSPLRIRDLYGYT
clone_size: -
d_call: -
v_call: TRBV14
j_call: TRBJ1-2

cdr3_aa: ASSPGSEQY
clone_size: -
d_call: -
v_call: TRBV6-6
j_call: TRBJ2-7

cdr3_aa: ASSRRTGGAQPQH
clone_size: many
d_call: TRBD1
v_call: TRBV6-5
j_call: TRBJ1-5

cdr3_aa: ASLRQRTANTGELF
clone_size: few
d_call: -
v_call: TRBV6-5
j_call: TRBJ2-2

cdr3_aa: ASSGGLAGYNEQF
clone_size: -
d_call: TRBD2
v_call: TRBV2
j_call: TRBJ2-1

cdr3_aa: ASSRGGHEKLF
clone_size: few
d_call: -
v_call: TRBV6-5
j_call: TRBJ1-4

cdr3_aa: ASSNPRVPADTQY
clone_size: many
d_call: -
v_call: TRBV6-6
j_call: TRBJ2-3

cdr3_aa: ASKLQSNTEAF
clone_size: many
d_call: -
v_call: TRBV2
j_call: TRBJ1-1

cdr3_aa: ASSLRTDRVDEKLF
clone_size: -
d_call: TRBD1
v_call: TRBV7-9
j_call: TRBJ1-4

cdr3_aa: ATSDSRSTDTQY
clone_size: once
d_call: -
v_call: TRBV24-1
j_call: TRBJ2-3

cdr3_aa: ASSPGDGLYGYT
clone_size: many
d_call: -
v_call: TRBV18
j_call: TRBJ1-2

cdr3_aa: ASSPPTKVSGANVLT
clone_size: -
d_call: -
v_call: TRBV7-3
j_call: TRBJ2-6

cdr3_aa: ASSLRGEDTEAF
clone_size: -
d_call: -
v_call: TRBV5-1
j_call: TRBJ1-1

cdr3_aa: ASTRSGGRTDTQY
clone_size: few
d_call: TRBD2
v_call: TRBV12-3/TRBV12-4
j_call: TRBJ2-3

cdr3_aa: SVEDRVYEQF
clone_size: few
d_call: -
v_call: TRBV29-1
j_call: TRBJ2-1